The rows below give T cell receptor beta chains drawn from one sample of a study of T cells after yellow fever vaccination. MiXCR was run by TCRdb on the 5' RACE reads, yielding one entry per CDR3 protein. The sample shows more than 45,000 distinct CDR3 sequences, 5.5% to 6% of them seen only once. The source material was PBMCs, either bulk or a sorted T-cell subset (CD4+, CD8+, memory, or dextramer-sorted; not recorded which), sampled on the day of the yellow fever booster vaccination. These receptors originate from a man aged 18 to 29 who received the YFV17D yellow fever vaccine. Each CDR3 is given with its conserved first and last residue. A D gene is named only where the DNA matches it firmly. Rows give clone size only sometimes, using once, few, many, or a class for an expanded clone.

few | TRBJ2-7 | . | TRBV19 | CASSIGLRAYEQYF | TGTGCCAGTAGTATTGGGCTACGAGCCTACGAGCAGTACTTC
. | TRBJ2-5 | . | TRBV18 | CASSPLDREETQYF | TGTGCCAGCTCACCACTGGACAGAGAAGAGACCCAGTACTTC
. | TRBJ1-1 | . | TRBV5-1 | CASSPRTGEEAFF | TGCGCCAGCAGCCCCCGGACTGGGGAAGAAGCTTTCTTT
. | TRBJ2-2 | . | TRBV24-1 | CATSDSRAAGELFF | TGTGCCACCAGTGATAGCAGGGCCGCCGGGGAGCTGTTTTTT
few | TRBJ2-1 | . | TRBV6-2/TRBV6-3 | CASSYGKRASHNEQFF | TGTGCCAGCAGTTACGGTAAACGGGCGAGCCACAATGAGCAGTTCTTC
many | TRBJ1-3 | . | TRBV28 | CASSPRFYQGAGNTIYF | TGTGCCAGCAGTCCCCGCTTCTATCAAGGGGCTGGAAACACCATATATTTT
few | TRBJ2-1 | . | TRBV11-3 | CASSASDRYNEQFF | TGTGCCAGCAGCGCTAGCGACCGCTACAATGAGCAGTTCTTC
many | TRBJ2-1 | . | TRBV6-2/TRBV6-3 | CASSPSVDEQFF | TGTGCCAGCAGCCCCTCAGTTGATGAGCAGTTCTTC
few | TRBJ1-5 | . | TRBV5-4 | CASSSDLGGPQPQHF | TGTGCCAGCAGCTCGGACCTGGGCGGTCCTCAGCCCCAGCATTTT
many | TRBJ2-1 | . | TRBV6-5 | CASSSGFEQFF | TGTGCCAGCAGCTCAGGGTTTGAGCAGTTCTTC
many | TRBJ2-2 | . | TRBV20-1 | CSARPGTGELFF | TGCAGTGCTAGGCCGGGGACCGGGGAGCTGTTTTTT
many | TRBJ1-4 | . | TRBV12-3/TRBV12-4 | CASSGSNEAVTNEKLFF | TGTGCCAGCAGTGGTTCTAACGAAGCCGTAACTAATGAAAAACTGTTTTTT
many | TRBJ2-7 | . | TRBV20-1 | CSARDPRSYEQYF | TGCAGTGCAAGGGACCCTCGCTCCTACGAGCAGTACTTC
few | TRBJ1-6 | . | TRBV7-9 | CASSSGQLSPLHF | TGTGCCAGCAGCTCTGGACAGTTGTCACCCCTCCACTTT
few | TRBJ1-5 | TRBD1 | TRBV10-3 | CAISESGQGDQPQHF | TGTGCCATCAGTGAGTCGGGGCAGGGGGATCAGCCCCAGCATTTT
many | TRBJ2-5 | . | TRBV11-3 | CASSLETMGTQYF | TGTGCCAGCAGCTTGGAGACAATGGGGACCCAGTACTTC
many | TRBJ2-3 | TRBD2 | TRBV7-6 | CASSIGTSGATTDTQYF | TGTGCCAGCAGCATCGGGACTAGCGGGGCCACCACAGATACGCAGTATTTT
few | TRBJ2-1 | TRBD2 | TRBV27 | CASSHGLAGGNEQFF | TGTGCCAGCAGCCACGGACTAGCGGGGGGAAATGAGCAGTTCTTC
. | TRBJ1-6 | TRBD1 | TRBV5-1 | CASSLEQGGIQALHF | TGCGCCAGCAGCTTGGAACAGGGGGGTATTCAAGCCCTCCACTTT
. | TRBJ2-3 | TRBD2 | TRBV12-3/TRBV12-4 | CASKLAGRTDTQYF | TGTGCCAGCAAACTAGCGGGCCGCACAGATACGCAGTATTTT
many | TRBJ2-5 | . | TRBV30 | CAWSFGLALGETQYF | TGTGCCTGGAGTTTCGGTCTAGCCCTTGGGGAGACCCAGTACTTC
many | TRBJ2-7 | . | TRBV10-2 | CASSDTSTYEQYF | TGCGCCAGCAGTGATACTAGTACCTACGAGCAGTACTTC
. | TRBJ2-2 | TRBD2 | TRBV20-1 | CSARRDYNTGELFF | TGCAGTGCGCGGCGGGACTACAACACCGGGGAGCTGTTTTTT
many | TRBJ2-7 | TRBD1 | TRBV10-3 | CAISEETGPEQYF | TGTGCCATCAGTGAGGAGACAGGGCCCGAGCAGTACTTC
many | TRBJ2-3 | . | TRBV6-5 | CASSYTGLTDTQYF | TGTGCCAGCAGTTACACGGGACTTACAGATACGCAGTATTTT
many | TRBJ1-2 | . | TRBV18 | CASSRRDYGYTF | TGTGCCAGCTCTCGGCGGGACTATGGCTACACCTTC
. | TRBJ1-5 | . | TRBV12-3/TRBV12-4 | CASSHRENGQPQHF | TGTGCCAGCAGCCACAGGGAGAACGGTCAGCCCCAGCATTTT
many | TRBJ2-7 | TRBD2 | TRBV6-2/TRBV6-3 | CASSGGLTYEQYF | TGTGCCAGCAGTGGGGGACTAACCTACGAGCAGTACTTC
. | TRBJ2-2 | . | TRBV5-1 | CASSLLGNTGELFF | TGCGCCAGCAGCTTGCTCGGGAACACCGGGGAGCTGTTTTTT
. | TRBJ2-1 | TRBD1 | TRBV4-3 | CASSRTWTGDNEQFF | TGCGCCAGCAGCCGTACTTGGACAGGGGACAATGAGCAGTTCTTC
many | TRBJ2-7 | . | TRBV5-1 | CASSSTPRGEQYF | TGCGCCAGCAGCTCGACCCCCCGGGGGGAGCAGTACTTC
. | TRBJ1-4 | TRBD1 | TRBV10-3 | CAISEPTGGREKLFF | TGTGCCATCAGTGAGCCGACAGGGGGTAGAGAAAAACTGTTTTTT
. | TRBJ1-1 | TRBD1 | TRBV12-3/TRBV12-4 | CASSTRDRGADTEAFF | TGTGCCAGCAGCACCCGGGACAGGGGTGCAGACACTGAAGCTTTCTTT
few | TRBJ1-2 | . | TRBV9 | CASSVGAGGYTF | TGTGCCAGCAGCGTAGGGGCAGGTGGCTACACCTTC
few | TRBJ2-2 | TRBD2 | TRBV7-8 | CASSLPGLAGGRTGELFF | TGTGCCAGCAGCCTACCGGGACTAGCGGGGGGGCGAACCGGGGAGCTGTTTTTT
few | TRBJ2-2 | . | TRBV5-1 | CASSLVGNTGELFF | TGCGCCAGCAGCTTGGTGGGGAACACCGGGGAGCTGTTTTTT
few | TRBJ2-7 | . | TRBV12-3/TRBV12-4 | CASSFGGGGYEQYF | TGTGCCAGCAGTTTCGGGGGCGGAGGCTACGAGCAGTACTTC
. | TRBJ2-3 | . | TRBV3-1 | CASSQAGTSTDTQYF | TGTGCCAGCAGCCAAGCAGGGACCAGCACAGATACGCAGTATTTT